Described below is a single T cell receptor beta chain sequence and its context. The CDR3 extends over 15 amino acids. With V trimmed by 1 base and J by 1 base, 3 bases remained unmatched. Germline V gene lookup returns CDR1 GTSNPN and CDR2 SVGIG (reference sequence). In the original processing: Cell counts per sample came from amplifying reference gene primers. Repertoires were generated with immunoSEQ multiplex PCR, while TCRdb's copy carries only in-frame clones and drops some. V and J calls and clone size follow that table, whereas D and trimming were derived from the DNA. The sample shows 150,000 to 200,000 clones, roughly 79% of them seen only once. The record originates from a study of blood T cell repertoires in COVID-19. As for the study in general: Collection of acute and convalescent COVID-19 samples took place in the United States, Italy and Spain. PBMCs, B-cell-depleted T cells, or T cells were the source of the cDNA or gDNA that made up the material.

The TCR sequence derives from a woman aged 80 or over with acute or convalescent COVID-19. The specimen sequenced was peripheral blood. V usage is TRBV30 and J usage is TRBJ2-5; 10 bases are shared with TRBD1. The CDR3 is CAWSEGQGPQETQYF. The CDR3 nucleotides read TGTGCCTGGAGTGAGGGACAGGGGCCCCAAGAGACCCAGTACTTC.